The 16 T cell receptor beta chains below come from one sample, sequenced in a study of CD8+ T cells in alopecia areata. TCR sequencing used cDNA made by reverse transcription of extracted RNA. The method was immunoSEQ multiplex PCR; TCRdb's version includes in-frame clones alone and lacks a portion of them. The sample consists of fewer than 250,000 clones, 45% to 75% of them appearing once. Documented treatment: oral pan-JAK inhibitor, 5-10 mg twice daily. The input for sequencing was CD4+ T cells sorted from blood, taken at week 4, from a patient treated with tofacitinib. The receptors stem from a human donor with alopecia areata.

The chain is built from TRBV30 and TRBJ2-2; 7 bases are a match to TRBD1. The V gene's germline CDR1 is GTSNPN and CDR2 SVGIG (reference sequence). V lost 3 bases to trimming and J lost 3 bases; unmatched junction nucleotides: 4. This CDR3 is built from 14 residues. The CDR3 sequence is CAWSKGADTGELFF. The CDR3 nucleotides read TGTGCCTGGAGCAAGGGGGCGGACACCGGGGAGCTGTTTTTT.

This clone was counted a few times. The chain carries TRBV4-1 and TRBJ1-5, with a possible D match to TRBD1 (5 bases). V was shortened by 2 bases and J by 9 bases, with 11 bases between the two germline ends. Germline assignment: CDR1 MGHRA and CDR2 YSYEKL. The CDR3 extends over 13 amino acids. The CDR3 spells CASSQQRGSPQHF. The CDR3 nucleotides are TGCGCCAGCAGCCAACAAAGGGGTTCGCCCCAGCATTTT.

The chain uses TRBV30 and TRBJ2-7, with a tentative D call TRBD2 (6 bases). The V gene's germline CDR1 is GTSNPN and CDR2 SVGIG (reference sequence). Trimming removed 1 base from V and 9 bases from J, with 10 bases in between. The CDR3 has 11 residues. This CDR3 reads CAWSGEAGQYF. DNA of the CDR3: TGTGCCTGGAGTGGGGAGGCAGGGCAGTACTTC.

J is TRBJ1-5 and V is TRBV5-1; 11 bases align to TRBD1. The V gene's germline CDR1 is SGHRS and CDR2 YFSETQ. Trimming took 4 bases from V and 6 from J; bases not matched to a gene: 3. The CDR3 contains 14 residues. Here the CDR3 DNA reads TGCGCCAGCAGCGCAGGGACAGGGGGTCAGCCCCAGCATTTT. Its protein is CASSAGTGGQPQHF.

This clone was seen only once. The chain is built from TRBV2 and TRBJ2-2; 8 bases match TRBD1. V dropped 5 bases and J dropped 5; count of bases not matched to a gene: 10. The CDR3 length is 16 residues. From germline, CDR1 is SNHLY and CDR2 FYNNEI. The CDR3, as DNA: TGTGCCAGCAGTCCTAACAGGGGGAAAGCGACCGGGGAGCTGTTTTTT. Protein: CASSPNRGKATGELFF.

The rearrangement joins TRBV30 to TRBJ1-2; perhaps TRBD1 as D (5 bases). With 3 bases removed from V and 4 bases from J, the gap between germline ends came to 12 bases. The germline CDR1 and CDR2 sequences are GTSNPN and SVGIG (reference sequence). The CDR3 runs 13 residues. CDR3 in DNA: TGTGCCTGGAGCCACCGGGGCTCCTATGGCTACACCTTC. It yields the protein CAWSHRGSYGYTF. Using reference TRBV30 and TRBJ1-2 for the parts outside the CDR3, the full variable domain is SQTIHQWPATLVQPVGSPLSLECTVEGTSNPNLYWYRQAAGRGLQLLFYSVGIGQISSEVPQNLSASRPQDRQFILSSKKLLLSDSGFYLCAWSHRGSYGYTFGSGTRLTVV.

This rearrangement joins TRBV7-2 to TRBJ2-2; a possible D gene is TRBD1 (5 bases). The CDR3 runs 13 residues. Per germline, CDR1 SGHTA and CDR2 FQGNSA. The ends were cut back, 5 bases at V and 1 base at J, with 5 bases in the middle. This chain's CDR3 is CASSQGNTGELFF. The DNA of the CDR3 is TGTGCCAGCAGCCAGGGGAACACCGGGGAGCTGTTTTTT.

A word on this clone: The same CDR3 arises from other DNA sequences in this sample as well. The chain combines TRBV5-1 with TRBJ2-3; 7 nucleotides align to TRBD2. The CDR3 runs 15 residues. Trimming removed 5 bases from V and 1 base from J; junction bases left unmatched: 7. CDR1 is SGHRS and CDR2 is YFSETQ in the germline V gene. CDR3 in DNA: TGCGCCAGCAGGGAAAGCGGGACCCGCACAGATACGCAGTATTTT. Translated: CASRESGTRTDTQYF.

The rearrangement links TRBV2 to TRBJ2-7; D gene uncertain. There are 11 residues in the CDR3. Germline CDR1 is SNHLY and CDR2 is FYNNEI. The V end was cut by 7 bases, the J end by 3 bases, with 7 bases between. Here the CDR3 reads CASILGYEQYF. DNA of the CDR3: TGTGCCAGCATACTGGGCTACGAGCAGTACTTC.

This rearrangement joins TRBV4-1 to TRBJ2-5; tentative D call: TRBD2 (5 bases). The CDR3 runs 13 residues. The V gene lost 1 base and the J gene lost 5 bases, with 8 bases spanning the gap. Germline CDR1 is MGHRA and CDR2 is YSYEKL. CDR3 in amino acids: CASSQAGMETQYF. The CDR3 nucleotides read TGCGCCAGCAGCCAAGCCGGGATGGAGACCCAGTACTTC.

The chain recombines TRBV23-1 with TRBJ2-1; D is unclear. TRBV23-1 is an ORF, and what it does is uncertain. The V gene lost 11 bases and the J gene lost 5 bases, with 4 bases spanning the gap. CDR3 length: 9 residues. The DNA of the CDR3 is TGCGCCTGCAACAATGAGCAGTTCTTC. Its translation is CACNNEQFF.

The chain recombines TRBV30 with TRBJ1-2, with a possible D match to TRBD1 (6 bases). The CDR3 has 15 amino acids. Germline CDR1 and CDR2: GTSNPN and SVGIG (reference sequence). V was cut by 3 bases and J by 0 bases, with 14 bases left in between. CDR3 nucleotide sequence: TGTGCCTGGAGACTTACAGGACAGTCTAACTATGGCTACACCTTC. Translating gives CAWRLTGQSNYGYTF.

This clone was counted a few times. CDR3: CASNKGGQQETQYF. DNA for the CDR3: TGTGCCAGCAACAAAGGGGGACAACAAGAGACCCAGTACTTC. The chain carries TRBV5-8 and TRBJ2-5; a possible D gene is TRBD1 (6 bases). Germline loops: CDR1 SGHTS, CDR2 YDEGEE. V was shortened by 6 bases and J by 2 bases, with 14 bases between the two germline ends. The length of the CDR3 is 14 residues.

The chain recombines TRBV28 with TRBJ2-5; 7 positions match TRBD2. Germline V lookup: CDR1 MDHEN, CDR2 SYDVKM. Trimming cost V 6 bases and J 4 bases; bases outside gene matches: 14. CDR3 length equals 16 residues. The DNA for the CDR3 is TGTGCCAGCAGAAAATCGGGTGGCGGGAGAAGAGAGACCCAGTACTTC. Encoded protein: CASRKSGGGRRETQYF.

In regard to this clone: This specimen includes other DNA sequences encoding the same CDR3. The gene calls are TRBV30 and TRBJ1-5; D is unresolved. The germline gives CDR1 GTSNPN, CDR2 SVGIG (reference sequence). Trimming pared 2 bases from V and 2 bases from J, leaving 7 bases between. The CDR3 has 13 amino acids. CDR3 nucleotides: TGTGCCTGGAGTCGGGCGGGCAATCAGCCCCAGCATTTT. It yields the protein CAWSRAGNQPQHF. Based on the CDR3 plus reference TRBV30 and TRBJ1-5, the full variable domain is SQTIHQWPATLVQPVGSPLSLECTVEGTSNPNLYWYRQAAGRGLQLLFYSVGIGQISSEVPQNLSASRPQDRQFILSSKKLLLSDSGFYLCAWSRAGNQPQHFGDGTRLSIL.

The CDR3 DNA sequence: TGTGCCTGGACCCCAACGCGGCGGGCCGAGCAGTTCTTC. This encodes CAWTPTRRAEQFF. The rearrangement links TRBV30 to TRBJ2-1; TRBD2 is a possible D gene (5 bases). This CDR3 region has 13 residues. The V and J ends lost 4 bases and 10 bases respectively, with 17 bases between them. Germline CDR1 GTSNPN, CDR2 SVGIG (reference sequence).